The rows below give T cell receptor beta chains drawn from one sample of a study of cytomegalovirus exposure and HLA in healthy donors. The assay was immunoSEQ multiplex PCR, and TCRdb's table has in-frame clones only and misses some. The sample shows 140,000 to 150,000 clones, around 80% of them seen only once. Input material: PBMCs. The receptors stem from a woman in her fifties or sixties in good health and CMV-seropositive. The CDR3 runs from the conserved cysteine through the conserved F or W. D genes are given only for firm matches. Clone sizes are given selectively: once, few, many, or a class where the clone is expanded.

cdr3_length,clone_size,j_call,v_call,d_call,cdr3_nt,cdr3_aa
14,few,TRBJ2-3,TRBV27,TRBD2,TGTGCCAGCAGTTGGGGAGGGAGCACAGATACGCAGTATTTT,CASSWGGSTDTQYF
14,NA,TRBJ1-2,TRBV29-1,NA,TGCAGCGTTGAAGTTCAGGGTTCGACCTATGGCTACACCTTC,CSVEVQGSTYGYTF
13,NA,TRBJ2-3,TRBV14,NA,TGTGCCAGCAGTATGCGGGGCACAGATACCCAGTATTTT,CASSMRGTDTQYF
14,NA,TRBJ2-7,TRBV28,NA,TGTGCCAGCAGTTTACTGCAAGCGGCAGGCGAGCAGTACTTC,CASSLLQAAGEQYF
14,NA,TRBJ2-4,TRBV5-4,TRBD1,TGTGCCAGCAGCCCGGGGACAGGGAAAAACATTCAGTACTTC,CASSPGTGKNIQYF
14,NA,TRBJ2-7,TRBV7-3,NA,TGTGCCAGCAGCTCCTTCGCAGGGGTTGGCGAGCAGTACTTC,CASSSFAGVGEQYF
14,few,TRBJ2-7,TRBV30,NA,TGTGCCTGGAGTGTACCCTTGCGGCCCTACGAGCAGTACTTC,CAWSVPLRPYEQYF
16,NA,TRBJ2-7,TRBV7-2,TRBD1,TGTGCCAGCAGCTTAACAGGGGGGATCCTCTCCTACGAGCAGTACTTC,CASSLTGGILSYEQYF
15,NA,TRBJ2-5,TRBV7-7,TRBD1,TGTGCTAGCAGCCGAGGGACAGGGGGACACGAGACCCAGTACTTC,CASSRGTGGHETQYF
13,NA,TRBJ2-7,TRBV6-1,NA,TGTGCCAGCAGTACGACTCTGACCTACGAGCAGTACTTC,CASSTTLTYEQYF
16,NA,TRBJ2-3,TRBV28,TRBD2,TGTGCCAGCAGTATTATTGCGGGGGGGCTCGGTATGGCGCAGTATTTT,CASSIIAGGLGMAQYF
13,NA,TRBJ2-3,TRBV21-1,NA,TGTGCCAGCTCATCGAGCGCGACAGATACGCAGTATTTT,CASSSSATDTQYF
14,NA,TRBJ2-7,TRBV5-8,TRBD1,TGTGCCAGCAGCTTAATTCGCAGACAGGGCGAGCAGTACTTC,CASSLIRRQGEQYF
17,NA,TRBJ2-7,TRBV7-8,TRBD2,TGTGCCAGCAGCCCCGGACTAGCGGGAGCTTACGGTTACGAGCAGTACTTC,CASSPGLAGAYGYEQYF
14,few,TRBJ1-1,TRBV4-1,NA,TGCGCCAGCAGCCAAGAGATGGGCAAAGTCCAAGCTTTCTTT,CASSQEMGKVQAFF
14,once,TRBJ2-3,TRBV5-1,TRBD2,TGCGCCAGCAGGACGGGAGGACTGACAGATACGCAGTATTTT,CASRTGGLTDTQYF
14,NA,TRBJ1-2,TRBV19,NA,TGTGCCAGTAGTTCCGACCGGCAGGGGTTTGGCTACACCTTC,CASSSDRQGFGYTF